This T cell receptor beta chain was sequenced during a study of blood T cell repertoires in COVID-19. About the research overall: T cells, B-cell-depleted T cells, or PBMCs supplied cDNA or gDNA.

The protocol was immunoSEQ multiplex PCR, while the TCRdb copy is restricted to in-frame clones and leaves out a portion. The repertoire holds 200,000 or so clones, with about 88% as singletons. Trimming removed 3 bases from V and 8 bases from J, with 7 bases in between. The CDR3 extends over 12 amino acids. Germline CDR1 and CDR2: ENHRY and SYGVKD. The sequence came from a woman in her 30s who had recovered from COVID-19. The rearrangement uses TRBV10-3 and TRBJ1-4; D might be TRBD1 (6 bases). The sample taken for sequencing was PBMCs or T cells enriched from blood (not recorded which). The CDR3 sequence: CAISDQGEKLFF. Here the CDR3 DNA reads TGTGCCATCAGTGACCAGGGGGAAAAACTGTTTTTT.